This T cell receptor (beta chain) was identified during a study of T cell clonotyping in hematopoietic cell transplantation. Whole-study context: Recipients' pretransplant samples followed cytoreduction.

Sequencing used immunoSEQ multiplex PCR; TCRdb keeps in-frame clones, though not all of them. Found here are about 9,600 clones, 65% to 80% of them singletons; the top ten hold around a third. Time point in this sample: recipient sample about 28 days before transplant, after cytoreduction. The germline CDR1 and CDR2 sequences are SGHNT and YYREEE (reference sequence). The V and J ends lost 0 bases and 1 base respectively, with 7 bases between them. The CDR3 sequence is 14 residues long. Study conclusions and caveats: Higher Inverse Simpson Index values in graft donor and pretransplant recipient predicted broader posttransplant TCR diversity.

As to this clone: Its antigen is not known. Other DNA sequences of this sample code for an identical CDR3.

This clonotype was obtained from a man aged 55 to 70 with acute myeloid leukemia. Some clones in this sample may be carry-over from other donors' samples. This chain links TRBV5-4 with TRBJ2-5, with D tentatively TRBD1 (6 bases). Sequencing was performed on peripheral blood mononuclear cells, taken before stem cell transplant. CDR3 bases: TGTGCCAGCAGCTTGGCAGGGGCCCAAGAGACCCAGTACTTC. Its translation: CASSLAGAQETQYF.